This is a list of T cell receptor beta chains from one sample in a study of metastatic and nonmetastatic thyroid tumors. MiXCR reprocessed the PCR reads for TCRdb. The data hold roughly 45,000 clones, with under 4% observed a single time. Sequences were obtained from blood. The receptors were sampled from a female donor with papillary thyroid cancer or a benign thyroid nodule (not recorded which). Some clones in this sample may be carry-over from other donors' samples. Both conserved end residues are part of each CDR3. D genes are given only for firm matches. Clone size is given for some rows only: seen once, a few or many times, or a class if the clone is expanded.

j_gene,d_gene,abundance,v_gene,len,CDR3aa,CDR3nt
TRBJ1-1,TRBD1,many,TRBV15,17,CATNPWIPGQINTEAFF,TGTGCCACCAACCCTTGGATCCCGGGACAGATCAACACTGAAGCTTTCTTT
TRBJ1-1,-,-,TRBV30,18,CAWSELVGTGTAGTEAFF,TGTGCCTGGAGTGAACTAGTAGGGACCGGGACGGCGGGGACTGAAGCTTTCTTT
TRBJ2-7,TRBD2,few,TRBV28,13,CASVSSGSEEQYF,TGTGCCAGCGTATCTAGCGGGAGTGAAGAGCAGTACTTC
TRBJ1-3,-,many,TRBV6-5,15,CASSYSGTSGNTIYF,TGTGCCAGCAGTTACTCCGGGACTTCGGGAAACACCATATATTTT
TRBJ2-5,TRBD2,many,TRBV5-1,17,CASSSTRTSGLRETQYF,TGCGCCAGCAGCTCAACTCGGACTAGCGGTTTAAGGGAGACCCAGTACTTC
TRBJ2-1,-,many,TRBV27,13,CASSLNGAREQFF,TGTGCCAGCAGCCTAAACGGGGCGCGTGAGCAGTTCTTC
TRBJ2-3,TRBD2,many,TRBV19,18,CASSRGLAGGVSADTQYF,TGTGCCAGTAGTAGGGGACTAGCGGGAGGTGTGAGCGCAGATACGCAGTATTTT
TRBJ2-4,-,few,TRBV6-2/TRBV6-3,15,CASSSSGVAKNIQYF,TGTGCCAGCAGTTCCTCAGGCGTAGCCAAAAACATTCAGTACTTC
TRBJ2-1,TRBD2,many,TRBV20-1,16,CSARDGGRASYNEQFF,TGCAGTGCTAGAGACGGCGGGAGGGCCTCCTACAATGAGCAGTTCTTC
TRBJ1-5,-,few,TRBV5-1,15,CASSLAAGKNQPQHF,TGCGCCAGCAGCTTGGCGGCAGGGAAGAATCAGCCCCAGCATTTT
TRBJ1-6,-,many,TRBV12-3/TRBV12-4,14,CASSLRSYNSPLHF,TGTGCCAGCAGTTTACGGAGCTATAATTCACCCCTCCACTTT
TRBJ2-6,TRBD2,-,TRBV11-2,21,CASSLVTTGNTGGEGANVLTF,TGTGCCAGCAGCCTCGTGACCACCGGTAACACCGGGGGGGAGGGGGCCAACGTCCTGACTTTC
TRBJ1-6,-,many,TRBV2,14,CASSGPRNNSPLHF,TGTGCCAGCAGTGGGCCCAGGAATAATTCACCCCTCCACTTT
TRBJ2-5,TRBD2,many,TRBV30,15,CAWRSGLAGRQTQYF,TGTGCCTGGAGGAGCGGACTAGCGGGAAGGCAGACCCAGTACTTC
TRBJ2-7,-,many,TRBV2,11,CATQRGAEQYF,TGTGCAACCCAAAGGGGCGCCGAGCAGTACTTC
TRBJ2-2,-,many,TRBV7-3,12,CASSANTGELFF,TGTGCCAGCAGCGCCAACACCGGGGAGCTGTTTTTT
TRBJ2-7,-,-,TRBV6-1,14,CARRTRTGGYEQYF,TGTGCCCGCAGGACCCGCACAGGAGGCTACGAGCAGTACTTC
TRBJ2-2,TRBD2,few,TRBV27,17,CASTLGLAGVGTGELFF,TGTGCCAGCACCCTGGGACTAGCGGGAGTAGGCACCGGGGAGCTGTTTTTT
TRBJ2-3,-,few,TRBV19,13,CASSWTVTDTQYF,TGTGCCAGTAGCTGGACAGTGACAGATACGCAGTATTTT
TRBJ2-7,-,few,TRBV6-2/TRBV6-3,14,CASSYSTGGNEQYF,TGTGCCAGCAGTTACTCGACTGGGGGCAACGAGCAGTACTTC
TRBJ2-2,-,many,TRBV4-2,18,CASSQDPRGGAHTGELFF,TGTGCCAGCAGCCAGGATCCGCGAGGGGGGGCGCACACCGGGGAGCTGTTTTTT
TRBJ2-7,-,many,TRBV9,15,CASSPSSRSSYEQYF,TGTGCCAGCAGCCCTAGTAGCAGGAGCTCCTACGAGCAGTACTTC
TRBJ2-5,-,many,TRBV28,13,CASSPDTQETQYF,TGTGCCAGCAGCCCGGACACGCAAGAGACCCAGTACTTC
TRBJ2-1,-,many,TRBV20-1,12,CSARALYNEQFF,TGCAGTGCTAGAGCCCTATACAATGAGCAGTTCTTT
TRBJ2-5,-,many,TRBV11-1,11,CASSFQETQYF,TGTGCCAGCAGCTTCCAGGAGACCCAGTACTTC
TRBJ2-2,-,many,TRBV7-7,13,CASAGQEAGELLF,TGTGCTAGCGCAGGGCAGGAGGCCGGGGAGCTGCTTTTT
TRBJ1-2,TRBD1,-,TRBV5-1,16,CASSLVQGALNYGYTF,TGCGCCAGCAGCTTGGTGCAGGGGGCGTTGAACTATGGCTACACCTTC
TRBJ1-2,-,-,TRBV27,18,CASSLSPIDRLANYGYTF,TGTGCCAGCAGTTTAAGCCCCATCGACAGATTAGCTAACTATGGCTACACCTTC
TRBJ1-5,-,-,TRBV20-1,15,CSARVAGYSNQPQHF,TGCAGTGCTAGAGTGGCCGGCTATAGCAATCAGCCCCAGCATTTT
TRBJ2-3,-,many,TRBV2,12,CASNIGGDTQYF,TGTGCCAGCAATATCGGGGGCGATACGCAGTATTTT